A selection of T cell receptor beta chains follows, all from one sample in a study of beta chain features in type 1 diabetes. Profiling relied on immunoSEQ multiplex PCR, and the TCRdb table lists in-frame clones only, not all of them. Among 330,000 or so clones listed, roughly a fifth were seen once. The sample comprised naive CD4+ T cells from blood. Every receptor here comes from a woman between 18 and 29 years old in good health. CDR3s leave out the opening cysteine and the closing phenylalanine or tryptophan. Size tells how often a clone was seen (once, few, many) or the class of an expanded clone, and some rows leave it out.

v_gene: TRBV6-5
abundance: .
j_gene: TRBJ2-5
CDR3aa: ASSYRTGEETQY

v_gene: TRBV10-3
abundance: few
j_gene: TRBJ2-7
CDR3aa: AISETSGSYEQY

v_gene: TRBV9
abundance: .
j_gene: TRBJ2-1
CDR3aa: ASSVRGSGGARSYNEQF

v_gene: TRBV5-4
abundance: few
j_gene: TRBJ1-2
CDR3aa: ASSLATGYLPNGYT

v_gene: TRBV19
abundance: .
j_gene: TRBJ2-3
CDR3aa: ASTRGPSDTQY

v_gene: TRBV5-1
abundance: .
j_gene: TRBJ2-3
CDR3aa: ASSLTSGSVDTQY

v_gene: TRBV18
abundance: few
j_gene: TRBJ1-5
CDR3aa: ASSSRLDRGNQPQH

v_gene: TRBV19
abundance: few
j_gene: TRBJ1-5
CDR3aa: ASSIRTGPQPQH

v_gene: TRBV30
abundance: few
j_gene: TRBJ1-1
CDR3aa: AWSVGAMNTEAF

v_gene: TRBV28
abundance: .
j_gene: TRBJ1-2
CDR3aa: ASSFQGDDYGYT

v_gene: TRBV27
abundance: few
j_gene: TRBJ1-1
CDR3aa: ASSEGTGRLGNTEAF

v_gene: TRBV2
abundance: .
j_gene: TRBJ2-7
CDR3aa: ASSAQGAVYEQY

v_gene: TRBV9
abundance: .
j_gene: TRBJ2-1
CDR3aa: ASSVEEGPWNEQF

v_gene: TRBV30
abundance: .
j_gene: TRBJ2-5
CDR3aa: AWAAGARETQY

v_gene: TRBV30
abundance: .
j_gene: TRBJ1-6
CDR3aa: AWTGTTQHLH

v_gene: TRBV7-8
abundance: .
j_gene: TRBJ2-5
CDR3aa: ASSGAGGETQY

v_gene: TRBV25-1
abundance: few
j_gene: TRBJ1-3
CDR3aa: ASSEPTGGYTIY

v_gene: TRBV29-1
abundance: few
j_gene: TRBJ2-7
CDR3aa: SVAGQNYEQY

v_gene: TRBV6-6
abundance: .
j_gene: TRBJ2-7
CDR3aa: ASSYGMGSYEQY

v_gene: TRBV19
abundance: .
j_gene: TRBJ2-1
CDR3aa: ASSIALAGGPEFHEQF

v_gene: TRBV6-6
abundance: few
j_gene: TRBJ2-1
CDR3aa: ASLTSGYHNEQF

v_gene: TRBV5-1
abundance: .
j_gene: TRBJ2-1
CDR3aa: ASSLAGQSSYNEQF

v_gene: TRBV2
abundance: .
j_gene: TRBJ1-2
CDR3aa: ASTSDSVLPYGYT

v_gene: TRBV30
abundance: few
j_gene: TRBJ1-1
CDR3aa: AWSVMEGTEAF

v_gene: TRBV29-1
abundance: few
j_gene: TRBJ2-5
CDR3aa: SVGGSPQETQY

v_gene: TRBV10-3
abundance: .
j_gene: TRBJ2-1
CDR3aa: AISESGTRGNEQF

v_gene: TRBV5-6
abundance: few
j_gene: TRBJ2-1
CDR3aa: ASSRTSGSVDEQF

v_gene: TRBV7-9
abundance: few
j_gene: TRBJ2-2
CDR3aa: ASGLAGPTGELF

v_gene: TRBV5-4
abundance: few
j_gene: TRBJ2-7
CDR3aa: ASKFDFSYEQY

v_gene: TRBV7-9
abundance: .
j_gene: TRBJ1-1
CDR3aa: ASSIGWTGAEAF

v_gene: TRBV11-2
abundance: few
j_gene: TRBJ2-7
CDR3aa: ASSTGTGSYEQY

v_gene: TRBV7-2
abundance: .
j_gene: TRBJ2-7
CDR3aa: ASSKPGQGKYEQY

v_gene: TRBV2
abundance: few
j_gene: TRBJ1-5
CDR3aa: ATAGAFNQPQH

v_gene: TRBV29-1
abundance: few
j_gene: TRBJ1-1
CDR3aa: SVRTQGVNTEAF

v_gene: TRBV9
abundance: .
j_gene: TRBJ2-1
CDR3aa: ASSATSGFYNEQF

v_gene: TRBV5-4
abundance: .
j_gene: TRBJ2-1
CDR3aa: ASRKTSGYSYNEQF

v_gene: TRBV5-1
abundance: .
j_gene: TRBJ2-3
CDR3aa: ASSSAARDPTDTQY

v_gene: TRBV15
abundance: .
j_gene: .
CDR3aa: ATRRDFGSYEQY

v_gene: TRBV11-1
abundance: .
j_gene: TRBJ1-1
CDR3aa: ASSLGVNTEAF

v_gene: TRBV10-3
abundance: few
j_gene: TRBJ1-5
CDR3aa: AISEGLAGRGGGQPQH

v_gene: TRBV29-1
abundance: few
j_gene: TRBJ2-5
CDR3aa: SVPGTIEETQY

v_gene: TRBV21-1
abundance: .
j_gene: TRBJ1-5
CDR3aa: ASLGGRDQPQH

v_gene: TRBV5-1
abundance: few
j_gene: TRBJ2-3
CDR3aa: ASSSGLAADTQY

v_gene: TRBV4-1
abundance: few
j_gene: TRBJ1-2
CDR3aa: ASSQPGGAYGYT

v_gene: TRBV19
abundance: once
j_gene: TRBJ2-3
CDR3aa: ASKVRSGTTDTQY

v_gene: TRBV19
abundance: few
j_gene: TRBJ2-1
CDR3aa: ATLGASGVYEQF

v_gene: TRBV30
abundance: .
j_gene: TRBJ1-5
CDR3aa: ACRRTTGGNQPQH

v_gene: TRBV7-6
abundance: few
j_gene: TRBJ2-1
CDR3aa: ASSLGPGSYNEQF